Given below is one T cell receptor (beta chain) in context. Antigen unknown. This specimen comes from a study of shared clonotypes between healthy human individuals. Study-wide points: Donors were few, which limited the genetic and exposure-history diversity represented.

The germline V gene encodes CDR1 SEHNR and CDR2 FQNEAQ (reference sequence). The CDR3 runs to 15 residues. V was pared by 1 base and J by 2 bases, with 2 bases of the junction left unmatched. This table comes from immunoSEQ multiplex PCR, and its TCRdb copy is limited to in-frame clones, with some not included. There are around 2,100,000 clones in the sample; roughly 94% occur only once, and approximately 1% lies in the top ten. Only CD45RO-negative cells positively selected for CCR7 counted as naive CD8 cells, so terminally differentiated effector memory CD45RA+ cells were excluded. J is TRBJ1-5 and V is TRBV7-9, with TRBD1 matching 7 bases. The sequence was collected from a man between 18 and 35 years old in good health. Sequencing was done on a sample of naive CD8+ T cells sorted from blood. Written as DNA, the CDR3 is TGTGCCAGCAGCTTAGTAGGGACAGGCAATCAGCCCCAGCATTTT. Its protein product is CASSLVGTGNQPQHF.